This T cell receptor beta chain was recovered during a study of T-cell reconstitution after alpha-beta-depleted transplantation in children. Study conclusions and caveats: Reportedly, roughly two months post-transplant, alpha-beta T cells arose from several hundred expanded graft clones.

As regards this clonotype: Its antigen is currently unknown.

During its preparation, the TCRbeta library received unique molecular identifiers. A single record per CDR3 protein comes from TCRdb applying MiXCR to the PCR reads. The table lists 780,000 or so distinct CDR3 sequences, approximately 15% of them singletons. Germline CDR1 is DFQATT and CDR2 is SNEGSKA (reference sequence). This CDR3 is built from 13 residues. The V and J ends lost 1 base and 2 bases, in that order; junction bases with no gene match: 1. Sequences were derived from PBMCs, mostly from graft donor cells, sampled 360 days after TCRalphabeta/CD19-depleted stem cell transplant. This receptor was taken from a male patient younger than 18 who had a stem cell transplant for acute lymphoblastic leukemia, so the T cells may come from the graft donor. The chain carries TRBV20-1 and TRBJ2-5; 7 nucleotides line up with TRBD2. CDR3 sequence (DNA): TGCAGTGCTAGAGCGGGACTACAAGAGACCCAGTACTTC. It translates to CSARAGLQETQYF.